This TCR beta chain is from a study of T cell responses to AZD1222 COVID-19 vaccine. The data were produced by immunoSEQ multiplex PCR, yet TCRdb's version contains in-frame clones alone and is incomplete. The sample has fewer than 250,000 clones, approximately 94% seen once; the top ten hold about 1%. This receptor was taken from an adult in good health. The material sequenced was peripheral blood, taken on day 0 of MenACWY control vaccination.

The CDR3 coding sequence is TGTGCCAGCAGCTTCGTCAGTGGCGGAGCTTTCTTT. Amino acids: CASSFVSGGAFF. This rearrangement joins TRBV3-1 (or the pseudogene TRBV3-2) to TRBJ1-1; no clear D gene. CDR1 is LGHDT, CDR2 YNNKEL, per germline (reference sequence). Trimming removed 5 bases at V and 10 bases at J, with 14 bases between. The CDR3 consists of 12 residues.